These 23 T cell receptor beta chains were sequenced from one sample in a study of TIL therapy for anti-PD-1-resistant metastatic lung cancer. This was the immunoSEQ v3 assay. TCRdb keeps only in-frame clones here, not all; method: immunoSEQ multiplex PCR. The sample carries about 44,000 clones, less than 80% recorded once. Time point: pre-treatment sample, taken before nivolumab and TIL therapy. Sequenced material: blood, taken at baseline. The receptors stem from a man in his 70s with non-small cell lung cancer.

V gene TRBV14 combines with J gene TRBJ2-1; 7 positions match TRBD2. The CDR3 spans 15 residues. Germline V lookup: CDR1 SGHDN, CDR2 FVKESK. V shed 3 bases, J shed 6 bases, and the junction held 8 bases outside the gene matches. CDR3 amino acids: CASSHVLAVGNEQFF. CDR3 sequence (DNA): TGTGCCAGCAGCCATGTTCTAGCGGTTGGCAATGAGCAGTTCTTC. Complete variable domain (other parts from reference TRBV14 and TRBJ2-1): EAGVTQFPSHSVIEKGQTVTLRCDPISGHDNLYWYRRVMGKEIKFLLHFVKESKQDESGMPNNRFLAERTGGTYSTLKVQPAELEDSGVYFCASSHVLAVGNEQFFGPGTRLTVL.

The chain links TRBV10-3 to TRBJ1-3, with D uncertain. Per the germline V gene, CDR1 is ENHRY and CDR2 is SYGVKD. With 9 bases removed from V and 4 bases from J, the gap between germline ends came to 10 bases. CDR3 length: 12 amino acids. The CDR3 spells CAISQTGNTIYF. The CDR3 DNA reads TGTGCCATATCCCAGACGGGAAACACCATATATTTT.

The V and J genes are TRBV25-1 and TRBJ2-1; 14 bases fit TRBD2. V dropped 6 bases and J dropped 10; count of bases not matched to a gene: 8. This CDR3 is built from 15 residues. Per the germline V gene, CDR1 is MGHDK and CDR2 is SYGVNS. CDR3 coding DNA: TGTGCCAGCAGGGAAGGGACTAGCGGGAGCGGAGAGCAGTTCTTC. As protein: CASREGTSGSGEQFF.

J is TRBJ2-1 and V is TRBV11-2; 12 bases align to TRBD2. V lost 0 bases and J lost 8; bases outside the gene matches: 2. CDR1 and CDR2 (germline): SGHAT, FQNNGV. This CDR3 spans 15 amino acids. CDR3 in DNA: TGTGCCAGCAGCTTAGAACTAGCGGGAGGCTATGAGCAGTTCTTC. Translating gives CASSLELAGGYEQFF.

The chain employs TRBV5-1 and TRBJ2-6; D not certain. V was cut by 0 bases and J by 0 bases, with 7 bases left in between. CDR3 length equals 16 residues. Germline V gives CDR1 SGHRS, CDR2 YFSETQ. The CDR3 bases are TGCGCCAGCAGCTTGGGTCCCTCCTCTGGGGCCAACGTCCTGACTTTC. Residues: CASSLGPSSGANVLTF.

This sequence joins TRBV19 and TRBJ2-6, with D possibly TRBD2 on 5 matching bases. This CDR3 is built from 13 residues. From germline, CDR1 is LNHDA and CDR2 SQIVND (reference sequence). The ends were cut back, 10 bases at V and 1 base at J, with 8 bases in the middle. Here the CDR3 reads CATGWSGANVLTF. The CDR3 nucleotides are TGTGCCACGGGGTGGTCTGGGGCCAACGTCCTGACTTTC.

The genes are TRBV11-3 and TRBJ2-2, with D unresolved. The CDR3 consists of 15 residues. Germline CDR1 reads SGHNT; CDR2 reads YENEEA. V was shortened by 1 base and J by 4 bases, with 10 bases between the two germline ends. The CDR3, as DNA: TGTGCCAGCAGCTTAGGGGCCACGGTCACCGGGGAGCTGTTTTTT. As protein: CASSLGATVTGELFF.

This chain connects TRBV6-1 to TRBJ2-5; TRBD1 matches at 9 bases. This CDR3 has 17 amino acids. Per germline, CDR1 MNHNS and CDR2 SASEGT. V gave up 4 bases and J gave up 4 bases; unmatched junction bases: 13. The CDR3 loop is CASSAQTPGQGGETQYF. CDR3 coding DNA: TGTGCCAGCAGTGCGCAAACTCCGGGACAGGGTGGAGAGACCCAGTACTTC.

This clone was observed a single time. The chain carries TRBV6-6 and TRBJ1-1, with TRBD1 matching 9 bases. CDR3 size: 14 residues. The germline gives CDR1 MNHNY, CDR2 SVGAGI (reference sequence). J was trimmed by 4 bases and V by 0 bases; bases with no gene match: 0. Here the CDR3 DNA reads TGTGCCAGCAGTTACTCGGGACAGGGCACTGAAGCTTTCTTT. Translating it yields CASSYSGQGTEAFF.

This CDR3 is CATSRGTGLYEQYF. The CDR3 nucleotides are TGTGCCACCAGCAGAGGGACAGGTCTCTACGAGCAGTACTTC. V is TRBV15 and J is TRBJ2-7, with TRBD1 matching 7 bases. V was pared by 1 base and J by 3 bases, with 3 bases of the junction left unmatched. CDR3 size: 14 residues. The V gene's germline CDR1 is LNHNV and CDR2 YYDKDF (reference sequence). Looking up the rest from reference TRBV15 and TRBJ2-7 gives the full variable domain: DAMVIQNPRYQVTQFGKPVTLSCSQTLNHNVMYWYQQKSSQAPKLLFHYYDKDFNNEADTPDNFQSRRPNTSFCFLDIRSPGLGDTAMYLCATSRGTGLYEQYFGPGTRLTVT.

This chain links TRBV4-2 with TRBJ2-2; 8 nucleotides match TRBD1. Germline V gives CDR1 LGHNA, CDR2 YNFKEQ. The CDR3 length is 18 residues. The J segment lost 7 bases and the V segment lost 0 bases, leaving 13 bases of the junction unmatched. CDR3 DNA: TGTGCCAGCAGCCAAGAGGACGGCAGGGGGCGCGTAAGCGGGGAGCTGTTTTTT. Translation: CASSQEDGRGRVSGELFF.

This clone was observed a handful of times. This chain joins TRBV7-9 and TRBJ1-2; possible D gene TRBD1, 5 bases. CDR1 is SEHNR and CDR2 is FQNEAQ in the germline V gene (reference sequence). V was clipped by 1 base and J by 8 bases, with 11 bases between them. The CDR3 length is 13 residues. CDR3 bases: TGTGCCAGCAGCTTAGAAGGGGCGGTCGGCTACACCTTC. This encodes CASSLEGAVGYTF.

The chain employs TRBV7-7 and TRBJ2-5; D remains ambiguous. Per germline, CDR1 SSHAT and CDR2 FNYEAQ (reference sequence). V dropped 5 bases and J dropped 4 bases, with 11 bases sitting between them. The CDR3 contains 13 residues. This chain's CDR3 is CASSPGPGETQYF. The CDR3 DNA reads as TGTGCCAGCAGCCCAGGACCTGGAGAGACCCAGTACTTC.

The chain couples TRBV7-2 to TRBJ2-1, with D unclear. The CDR3 is made up of 15 amino acids. Germline values: CDR1 SGHTA, CDR2 FQGNSA. With 5 bases removed from V and 7 bases from J, the gap between germline ends came to 18 bases. The CDR3 DNA reads as TGTGCCAGCAGCCCCCAAGGCATGACGGGTAATGAGCAGTTCTTC. Its translation: CASSPQGMTGNEQFF.

The rearrangement links TRBV7-3 to TRBJ1-4; D remains unclear. Germline V gene sequence: CDR1 SGHTA, CDR2 FQGTGA. The CDR3 loop spans 13 amino acids. Trimming removed 5 bases at V and 8 bases at J, with 12 bases between. This chain's CDR3 is CASSPRHGEKLFF. The CDR3 bases are TGTGCCAGCAGCCCCCGTCATGGGGAAAAACTGTTTTTT. Full variable domain (remainder filled in from reference TRBV7-3 and TRBJ1-4): GAGVSQTPSNKVTEKGKYVELRCDPISGHTALYWYRQSLGQGPEFLIYFQGTGAADDSGLPNDRFFAVRPEGSVSTLKIQRTERGDSAVYLCASSPRHGEKLFFGSGTQLSVL.

This chain joins TRBV28 and TRBJ2-2; unclear D gene. The CDR3 has 12 amino acids. Per the germline V gene, CDR1 is MDHEN and CDR2 is SYDVKM. V shed 5 bases and J shed 4 bases, with 5 bases lying between them. CDR3 loop: CASSTPTGELFF. As DNA, the CDR3 is TGTGCCAGCAGTACACCCACCGGGGAGCTGTTTTTT.

The chain combines TRBV29-1 with TRBJ2-1; D is perhaps TRBD2 (6 bases). In germline, CDR1 is SQVTM, CDR2 ANQGSEA. The CDR3 consists of 16 residues. V shed 0 bases and J shed 0 bases, with 12 bases lying between them. CDR3 nucleotides: TGCAGCGTTGAAGACTATAGCGGTAGCTCCTACAATGAGCAGTTCTTC. This gives the protein CSVEDYSGSSYNEQFF.

The chain uses TRBV7-2 and TRBJ2-3; D may be TRBD2 (5 bases). The length of the CDR3 is 16 residues. Germline V lookup: CDR1 SGHTA, CDR2 FQGNSA. Trimming removed 7 bases from V and 0 bases from J, with 17 bases in between. The CDR3 coding sequence is TGTGCCAGCACCTCCCGAGAGGGATCTAGCACAGATACGCAGTATTTT. Its translation: CASTSREGSSTDTQYF.

This clone came up a few times. The chain links TRBV19 to TRBJ1-1; 8 nucleotides align to TRBD1. The V and J ends lost 5 bases and 1 base, in that order; junction bases with no gene match: 3. The germline gives CDR1 LNHDA, CDR2 SQIVND (reference sequence). The CDR3 contains 14 residues. CDR3 protein: CASSWTGPNTEAFF. Written as DNA, the CDR3 is TGTGCCAGTAGTTGGACAGGGCCGAACACTGAAGCTTTCTTT.

This clone has a single count. This rearrangement joins TRBV27 to TRBJ1-1; D may be TRBD1 (5 bases). The CDR3 runs to 15 residues. V lost 6 bases and J lost 0, with 14 bases in between. CDR1 is MNHEY and CDR2 is SMNVEV in the germline V gene (reference sequence). The CDR3 coding sequence is TGTGCCAGCAGCCCCGCCGGGACGATGAACACTGAAGCTTTCTTT. It yields the protein CASSPAGTMNTEAFF.

The J gene is TRBJ1-4, the V gene TRBV6-5; no clear D. The length of the CDR3 is 13 residues. CDR1 and CDR2 (germline): MNHEY, SVGAGI. V lost 8 bases and J lost 5, with 12 bases in between. This CDR3 is CASGLWENEKLFF. DNA of the CDR3: TGTGCCAGCGGACTCTGGGAAAATGAAAAACTGTTTTTT.

V and J are TRBV6-6 and TRBJ1-2; possibly TRBD1 for D (6 bases). The CDR3 covers 14 residues. CDR1 and CDR2 (germline): MNHNY, SVGAGI (reference sequence). The V end was cut by 6 bases, the J end by 3 bases, with 14 bases between. The CDR3 DNA sequence: TGTGCCAGCAGACCTAGGGGGGCGGACTATGGCTACACCTTC. This translates into CASRPRGADYGYTF.

About this clone: One end of the junction is discordant with germline, which a read error may explain. This chain connects TRBV6-5 to TRBJ2-7; D ambiguous. The CDR3 covers 15 residues. Germline CDR1 is MNHEY and CDR2 is SVGAGI. CDR3 amino acids: CTSSVPRVGTYEQYF. As DNA, the CDR3 is TGTACCAGCAGTGTGCCCCGGGTTGGAACCTACGAGCAGTACTTC.